The sequence of this TCR beta chain was determined in a study of CD8 T cells in Susac syndrome. This clonotype was observed a single time. Random hexamers were used to reverse transcribe the RNA input (roughly 0.5 to 1 ug). Across 54 Vbeta and 13 Jbeta, TCR beta CDR3 was amplified with immunoSEQ multiplex PCR. In TCRdb, the immunoSEQ multiplex PCR reads were re-called with MiXCR into one record per CDR3 protein. The profile shows hundreds of thousands of distinct CDR3 sequences, roughly 84% of them singletons. Germline CDR1 and CDR2: MDHEN and SYDVKM. Trimming left V 2 bases short and J 6 bases short, with 14 bases between. This CDR3 region has 15 residues.

The source of this sequence is a human donor with multiple sclerosis. The sample taken for sequencing was CD8+ T cells from PBMCs. The J gene is TRBJ2-1, the V gene TRBV28; no definite D call. In nucleotides, the CDR3 is TGTGCCAGCAGTTTAGTTTCACGTCGAGGCAATGAGCAGTTCTTC. Its translation is CASSLVSRRGNEQFF. The whole variable domain, remainder taken from reference TRBV28 and TRBJ2-1, is DVKVTQSSRYLVKRTGEKVFLECVQDMDHENMFWYRQDPGLGLRLIYFSYDVKMKEKGDIPEGYSVSREKKERFSLILESASTNQTSMYLCASSLVSRRGNEQFFGPGTRLTVL.